The 27 T cell receptor beta chains reported below all come from one sample, sequenced in a study of shared clonotypes between healthy human individuals (dated by TCRdb to between 2020 and 2021). Libraries were made using the immunoSEQ multiplex PCR assay. TCRdb obtained this table from immuneACCESS and retained in-frame rearrangements with V and J assigned. These tables miss some clones; where compared with another copy, unresolved V genes account for less than half of the shortfall, and the remainder is unexplained. The sample table shows approximately 500,000 clones, and 95% to 97% are seen once. About 0.064% of the sample rests with the top ten. The sequencing input was naive CD4+ T cells sorted from blood. The cell subset or site label for this specimen denotes: CD45RA+ positively selected. The receptors derive from a woman in her thirties in good health.

This chain links TRBV28 with TRBJ2-6; D is unclear. This CDR3 has 16 residues. V was pared by 2 bases and J by 4 bases, with 12 bases between. CDR1 and CDR2 (germline): MDHEN, SYDVKM. CDR3 sequence (DNA): TGTGCCAGCAGTTTAACCCCCCCTGTCGGGGCCAACGTCCTGACTTTC. Its protein product is CASSLTPPVGANVLTF.

This clone appeared a single time. The CDR3 sequence: CASSFSRTGDYEQYF. CDR3 DNA sequence: TGTGCCAGCAGTTTTTCCCGGACAGGGGACTACGAGCAGTACTTC. V usage is TRBV6-6 and J usage is TRBJ2-7, with 9 bases that match TRBD1. This CDR3 has 15 residues. Germline lookup yields CDR1 MNHNY and CDR2 SVGAGI (reference sequence). Trimming at V came to 4 bases and at J to 3 bases, leaving 7 bases not matched to a gene.

In DNA, the CDR3 is TGTGCCAGCTCAGTGCAGGGGGCCTCTCCTGAAGCTTTCTTT. It translates to CASSVQGASPEAFF. The chain uses TRBV18 and TRBJ1-1; 8 bases align to TRBD1. The CDR3 runs 14 residues. The V segment lost 5 bases and the J segment 6 bases; nucleotides outside the gene matches: 8. In germline, CDR1 is KGHSH, CDR2 LQKENI.

This clone was observed once. V usage is TRBV6-5 and J usage is TRBJ1-5; weak D call: TRBD1 (6 bases). V lost 0 bases to trimming and J lost 3 bases, with 12 bases between them. Per the germline V gene, CDR1 is MNHEY and CDR2 is SVGAGI. The CDR3 loop spans 16 amino acids. The DNA for the CDR3 is TGTGCCAGCAGTTACTCACTGACAGGCCTCAATCAGCCCCAGCATTTT. Amino acid sequence: CASSYSLTGLNQPQHF.

The chain couples TRBV7-9 to TRBJ2-4, with no clear D. V lost 0 bases and J lost 3, with 12 bases in between. Germline CDR1 is SEHNR and CDR2 is FQNEAQ (reference sequence). CDR3 length: 16 amino acids. The CDR3 spells CASSLAPSNDKNIQYF. DNA of the CDR3: TGTGCCAGCAGCTTAGCTCCCAGCAATGACAAAAACATTCAGTACTTC.

V gene TRBV2 combines with J gene TRBJ2-1; 8 nucleotides align to TRBD1. This CDR3 spans 17 amino acids. The V gene end was trimmed by 5 bases and the J gene end by 9 bases; junction bases not matched to a gene: 18. CDR1 and CDR2 from the germline V gene are SNHLY and FYNNEI. CDR3 in amino acids: CASSFDTGGLRAIEQFF. In DNA form, the CDR3 reads TGTGCCAGCAGTTTCGATACAGGGGGACTCCGTGCTATTGAGCAGTTCTTC.

The chain links TRBV7-2 to TRBJ2-7, with 7 bases that match TRBD2. V dropped 7 bases and J dropped 6; count of bases not matched to a gene: 12. From germline, CDR1 is SGHTA and CDR2 FQGNSA. This CDR3 spans 14 amino acids. CDR3 sequence: CASTPGGGLSEQYF. CDR3 DNA: TGTGCCAGCACCCCCGGGGGAGGGCTCTCCGAGCAGTACTTC.

The genes are TRBV5-1 and TRBJ2-1; D is undetermined. Germline V gives CDR1 SGHRS, CDR2 YFSETQ. Trimming pared 4 bases from V and 0 bases from J, leaving 11 bases between. The CDR3 runs to 15 residues. The CDR3 region has the DNA TGCGCCAGCAGCAACCCGTCTAGCTCCTACAATGAGCAGTTCTTC. Translated, it gives CASSNPSSSYNEQFF.

The gene calls are TRBV7-9 and TRBJ2-2, with D hard to call. Trimming removed 5 bases at V and 0 bases at J, with 16 bases between. The CDR3 extends over 17 amino acids. Germline lookup yields CDR1 SEHNR and CDR2 FQNEAQ (reference sequence). The CDR3 reads CASSPAWVSSNTGELFF. CDR3 DNA: TGTGCCAGCAGCCCCGCATGGGTATCGTCGAACACCGGGGAGCTGTTTTTT.

The chain recombines TRBV19 with TRBJ1-5; 7 nucleotides match TRBD1. J lost 5 bases, V lost 1 base, and 14 bases had no gene match. CDR1 and CDR2 (germline): LNHDA, SQIVND (reference sequence). This CDR3 has 18 residues. The CDR3 spells CASSIALLTGENYQPQHF. The CDR3 DNA reads as TGTGCCAGTAGTATAGCCCTACTCACAGGGGAAAACTATCAGCCCCAGCATTTT.

Remarks on this clone: Other nucleotide sequences from this sample produce the same CDR3. The chain carries TRBV6-1 and TRBJ1-1; D is uncertain. CDR1 and CDR2 from the germline V gene are MNHNS and SASEGT. V shed 6 bases and J shed 1 base, with 6 bases lying between them. CDR3 length equals 12 residues. In DNA form, the CDR3 reads TGTGCCAGCAGGGGCGGGAACACTGAAGCTTTCTTT. It specifies CASRGGNTEAFF.

The chain recombines TRBV10-2 with TRBJ1-2; D is uncertain. The CDR3 has 13 amino acids. V was cut by 0 bases and J by 5 bases, with 7 bases left in between. Germline CDR1 and CDR2: WSHSY and SAAADI. In DNA, the CDR3 is TGCGCCAGCAGTGAGTCGGCAGGTTATGGCTACACCTTC. It encodes CASSESAGYGYTF.

The chain has TRBV27 and TRBJ2-2, with 14 bases lining up with TRBD2. J gave up 2 bases and V 5 bases, and 7 bases lay outside the gene matches. The CDR3 is made up of 18 amino acids. Per germline, CDR1 MNHEY and CDR2 SMNVEV (reference sequence). The CDR3 region has the DNA TGTGCCAGCAGTCTCGGACTAGCGGGAGGATTAAACACCGGGGAGCTGTTTTTT. Its protein product is CASSLGLAGGLNTGELFF.

The chain employs TRBV28 and TRBJ2-1; D perhaps matches TRBD2 (5 bases). V gave up 5 bases and J gave up 8 bases, with 16 bases separating them. This CDR3 is built from 14 residues. Germline V lookup: CDR1 MDHEN, CDR2 SYDVKM. The CDR3 protein is CASSGEIAGDEQFF. CDR3 bases: TGTGCCAGCAGTGGGGAGATCGCTGGCGATGAGCAGTTCTTC.

This chain joins TRBV13 and TRBJ2-7; D ambiguous. V was pared by 0 bases and J by 5 bases, with 14 bases between. The CDR3 length is 15 residues. The germline V gene encodes CDR1 PRHDT and CDR2 FYEKMQ (reference sequence). CDR3 region: CASSLGAAIPHEQYF. CDR3 in DNA: TGTGCCAGCAGCTTAGGCGCCGCGATCCCCCACGAGCAGTACTTC.

The DNA for the CDR3 is TGTGCCAGCAGCCGGCTAGCGCCTAGCACAGATACGCAGTATTTT. Encoded protein: CASSRLAPSTDTQYF. This sequence joins TRBV7-2 and TRBJ2-3; TRBD2 is a possible D gene (6 bases). The CDR3 runs 15 residues. V gave up 5 bases and J gave up 0 bases, with 12 bases separating them. In germline, CDR1 is SGHTA, CDR2 FQGNSA.

In its sample, this clone was seen once. The rearrangement joins TRBV11-3 to TRBJ2-2; TRBD2 matches 9 bases. The CDR3 length is 17 residues. V was clipped by 2 bases and J by 3 bases; unmatched bases: 7. The V gene's germline CDR1 is SGHNT and CDR2 YENEEA. The CDR3, as DNA: TGTGCCAGCAGCTTAACCCCCAGCGGGAGGCACACCGGGGAGCTGTTTTTT. This encodes CASSLTPSGRHTGELFF.

The V and J genes are TRBV28 and TRBJ2-3; TRBD1 might be the D (6 bases). Trimming removed 8 bases at V and 0 bases at J, with 12 bases between. This CDR3 has 14 residues. Germline V gene data show CDR1 as MDHEN and CDR2 as SYDVKM. The CDR3 loop is CASCKQGSTDTQYF. The CDR3 bases are TGTGCCAGCTGTAAACAGGGAAGCACAGATACGCAGTATTTT.

This chain joins TRBV10-1 and TRBJ2-2; 12 nucleotides agree with TRBD2. The V segment lost 4 bases and the J segment 3 bases; nucleotides outside the gene matches: 0. CDR3 size: 15 residues. From germline, CDR1 is WNHNN and CDR2 SYGVQD (reference sequence). DNA of the CDR3: TGCGCCAGCAGTGGACTAGCGGGGGACACCGGGGAGCTGTTTTTT. It translates to CASSGLAGDTGELFF.

This clone showed up just a few times. V and J are TRBV10-3 and TRBJ2-7, with 8 bases matching TRBD1. The CDR3 extends over 13 amino acids. CDR1 and CDR2 from the germline V gene are ENHRY and SYGVKD. The V and J ends lost 10 bases and 0 bases, in that order; junction bases with no gene match: 5. CDR3 region: CATRQGSSYEQYF. Written as DNA, the CDR3 is TGTGCCACCCGACAGGGGAGCTCCTACGAGCAGTACTTC.

The chain combines TRBV7-2 with TRBJ2-5; 10 positions agree with TRBD1. The CDR3 consists of 15 residues. With 5 bases clipped from V and 5 bases from J, the junction kept 8 bases outside the gene matches. Germline values: CDR1 SGHTA, CDR2 FQGNSA. The CDR3 coding sequence is TGTGCCAGCAGCCTTAGACAGGGGGCTTGGGAGACCCAGTACTTC. This codes for CASSLRQGAWETQYF.

The J gene is TRBJ1-4, the V gene TRBV7-9, with D hard to call. The V gene lost 5 bases and the J gene lost 8 bases, with 12 bases spanning the gap. Germline CDR1 reads SEHNR; CDR2 reads FQNEAQ (reference sequence). This CDR3 comprises 13 residues. CDR3 region: CASSDDGNEKLFF. The DNA of the CDR3 is TGTGCCAGCAGCGACGACGGAAACGAAAAACTGTTTTTT.

The chain has TRBV5-4 and TRBJ2-2; 10 bases are shared with TRBD2. Germline assignment: CDR1 SGHNT and CDR2 YYREEE (reference sequence). This CDR3 has 16 amino acids. Trimming took 4 bases from V and 2 from J; bases not matched to a gene: 5. CDR3 sequence: CASSIGLAVNTGELFF. The CDR3 nucleotides read TGTGCCAGCAGCATTGGACTAGCGGTTAACACCGGGGAGCTGTTTTTT.

The chain employs TRBV5-1 and TRBJ2-7; possible D gene TRBD1, 7 bases. Looked up from germline, CDR1 is SGHRS and CDR2 is YFSETQ. This CDR3 spans 15 amino acids. The V end lost 1 base, the J end lost 2 bases, and 13 bases lay between the germline ends. The CDR3 sequence: CASSLWAGGTYEQYF. In DNA, the CDR3 is TGCGCCAGCAGCTTGTGGGCAGGGGGGACCTACGAGCAGTACTTC.

DNA of the CDR3: TGTGCCAGCAGGGGGAAGCGGGATTATACGCAGTATTTT. Translation gives CASRGKRDYTQYF. The V and J genes are TRBV2 and TRBJ2-3; 7 bases align to TRBD2. Germline V lookup: CDR1 SNHLY, CDR2 FYNNEI. Trimming cost V 6 bases and J 7 bases; bases outside gene matches: 7. The CDR3 sequence is 13 residues long. The full variable domain, in which reference TRBV2 and TRBJ2-3 provide the parts outside the CDR3, is EPEVTQTPSHQVTQMGQEVILRCVPISNHLYFYWYRQILGQKVEFLVSFYNNEISEKSEIFDDQFSVERPDGSNFTLKIRSTKLEDSAMYFCASRGKRDYTQYFGPGTRLTVL.

The chain carries TRBV5-6 and TRBJ1-2; D not resolved. CDR1 SGHDT and CDR2 YYEEEE come from the germline V gene. The CDR3 contains 14 residues. V dropped 0 bases and J dropped 4 bases, with 10 bases sitting between them. The CDR3 region is CASSLAPGSYGYTF. As DNA, the CDR3 is TGTGCCAGCAGCTTGGCCCCGGGAAGCTATGGCTACACCTTC.

J is TRBJ1-1 and V is TRBV5-4, with D maybe TRBD1 (6 bases). Germline V gene sequence: CDR1 SGHNT, CDR2 YYREEE (reference sequence). V gave up 0 bases and J gave up 2 bases, with 8 bases separating them. This CDR3 contains 14 residues. The CDR3 loop reads CASSLGQANTEAFF. The CDR3 DNA is TGTGCCAGCAGCTTGGGACAGGCCAACACTGAAGCTTTCTTT.